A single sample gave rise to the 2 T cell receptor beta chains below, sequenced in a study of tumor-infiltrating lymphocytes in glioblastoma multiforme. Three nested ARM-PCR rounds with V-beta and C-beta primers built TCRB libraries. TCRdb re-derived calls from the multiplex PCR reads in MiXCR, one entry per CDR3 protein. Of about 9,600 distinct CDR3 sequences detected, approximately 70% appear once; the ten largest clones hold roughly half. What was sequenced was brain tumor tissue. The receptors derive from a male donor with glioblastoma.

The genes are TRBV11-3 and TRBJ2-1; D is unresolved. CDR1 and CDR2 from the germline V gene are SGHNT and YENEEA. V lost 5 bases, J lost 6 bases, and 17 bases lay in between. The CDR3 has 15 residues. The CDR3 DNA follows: TGTGCCAGCAGCCGAAGCGCCGCGTGGGGCAATGAGCAGTTCTTC. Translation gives CASSRSAAWGNEQFF.

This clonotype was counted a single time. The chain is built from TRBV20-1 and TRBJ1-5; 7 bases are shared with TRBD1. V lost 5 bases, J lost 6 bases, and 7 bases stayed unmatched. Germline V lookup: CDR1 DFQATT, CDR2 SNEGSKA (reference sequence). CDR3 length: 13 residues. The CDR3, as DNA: TGCAGTGCTTCTTACAGGGGTCTTCAGCCCCAGCATTTT. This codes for CSASYRGLQPQHF.